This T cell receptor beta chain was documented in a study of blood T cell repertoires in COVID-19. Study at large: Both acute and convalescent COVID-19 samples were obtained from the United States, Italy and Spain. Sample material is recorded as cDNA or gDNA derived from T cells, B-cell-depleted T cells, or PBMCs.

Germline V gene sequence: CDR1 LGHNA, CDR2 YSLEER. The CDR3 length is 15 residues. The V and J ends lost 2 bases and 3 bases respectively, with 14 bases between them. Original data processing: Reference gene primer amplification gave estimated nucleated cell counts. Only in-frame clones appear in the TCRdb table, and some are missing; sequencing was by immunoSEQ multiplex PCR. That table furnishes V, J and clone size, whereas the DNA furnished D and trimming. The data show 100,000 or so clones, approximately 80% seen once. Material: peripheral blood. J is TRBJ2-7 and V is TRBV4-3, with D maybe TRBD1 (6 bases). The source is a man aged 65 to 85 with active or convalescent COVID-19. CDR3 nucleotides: TGCGCCAGCAGCCAAAGCCGGGACACCTACTACGAGCAGTACTTC. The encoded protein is CASSQSRDTYYEQYF.